Below, 10 T cell receptor beta chains from the same sample are listed, as sequenced in a study of T cells in Graves' hyperthyroidism and ophthalmopathy. Regions amplified from RNA transcripts were the TCR beta CDR3 regions. HTBI primers were used for first-round RT-PCR of the TCR CDR3. TCRdb passed the multiplex PCR reads through MiXCR, listing each CDR3 protein once. The sample has fewer than 850,000 distinct CDR3 sequences; 17% are singletons. Sequencing was carried out using blood. The origin of the receptors is a man aged 50 or older with Graves' hyperthyroidism.

In regard to this clonotype: It may be a read error: a sequence one base away is much more abundant. The J gene is TRBJ1-2, the V gene TRBV12-3 or TRBV12-4; a weak D match, TRBD1 (5 bases). This CDR3 contains 12 residues. CDR3 DNA sequence: TGTGCGACGACAGATCCGAAGGATGGCTACACCTTC. Amino acids: CATTDPKDGYTF.

This clonotype was picked up many times. The rearrangement uses TRBV28 and TRBJ1-4; possibly TRBD1 for D (6 bases). V was pared by 2 bases and J by 1 base, with 8 bases between. This CDR3 has 15 amino acids. Germline CDR1 MDHEN, CDR2 SYDVKM. The DNA for the CDR3 is TGTGCCAGCAGTTTACTAGGGGGAACTAATGAAAAACTGTTTTTT. Its translation: CASSLLGGTNEKLFF.

This clonotype was counted many times. V is TRBV28 and J is TRBJ1-5, with TRBD1 as a possible D gene (6 bases). CDR1 and CDR2 (germline): MDHEN, SYDVKM. The CDR3 spans 15 residues. V was pared by 6 bases and J by 9 bases, with 21 bases between. CDR3 in amino acids: CASSSVGGGHGPQHF. CDR3 nucleotides: TGTGCCAGCAGCTCCGTAGGCGGGGGGCATGGGCCCCAGCATTTT.

This clonotype was counted ten times or more. The rearrangement links TRBV28 to TRBJ2-7; TRBD1 matches 7 bases. The CDR3 is 16 residues long. Germline assignment: CDR1 MDHEN and CDR2 SYDVKM. V lost 2 bases to trimming and J lost 3 bases; unmatched junction nucleotides: 10. CDR3 loop: CASSLPLEGANYEQYF. CDR3 nucleotides: TGTGCCAGCAGTTTACCCCTCGAGGGGGCGAACTACGAGCAGTACTTC.

This chain joins TRBV2 and TRBJ2-1; TRBD2 matches at 10 bases. J lost 4 bases, V lost 6 bases, and 6 bases had no gene match. This CDR3 is 15 amino acids long. The germline V gene encodes CDR1 SNHLY and CDR2 FYNNEI. The CDR3 protein is CASSETSGVYNEQFF. In nucleotides, the CDR3 is TGTGCCAGCAGCGAAACTAGCGGGGTTTACAATGAGCAGTTCTTC.

This clonotype was seen ten or more times. The chain uses TRBV28 and TRBJ2-1; a weak D match, TRBD2 (6 bases). This CDR3 is 16 amino acids long. CDR1 and CDR2 from the germline V gene are MDHEN and SYDVKM. V lost 6 bases and J 3 bases, leaving 18 bases between the germline ends. CDR3 sequence: CASSKGLPQVYNEQFF. The DNA of the CDR3 is TGTGCCAGCAGCAAGGGACTCCCTCAGGTCTACAATGAGCAGTTCTTC. The full variable domain, completed using reference TRBV28 and TRBJ2-1, is DVKVTQSSRYLVKRTGEKVFLECVQDMDHENMFWYRQDPGLGLRLIYFSYDVKMKEKGDIPEGYSVSREKKERFSLILESASTNQTSMYLCASSKGLPQVYNEQFFGPGTRLTVL.

In this sample, this clonotype turned up many times. The chain recombines TRBV7-9 with TRBJ2-5, with D possibly TRBD2 on 5 matching bases. V lost 1 base to trimming and J lost 5 bases, with 23 bases between them. The CDR3 loop spans 18 amino acids. Germline loops: CDR1 SEHNR, CDR2 FQNEAQ (reference sequence). CDR3 sequence reads: CASSLETGFGLIVETQYF. CDR3 nucleotide sequence: TGTGCCAGCAGCTTAGAGACGGGGTTTGGTTTAATAGTGGAGACCCAGTACTTC.

In its sample, this clonotype was seen a few times. This chain connects TRBV3-1 to TRBJ2-5; no definite D call. Germline CDR1 and CDR2: LGHDT and YNNKEL (reference sequence). CDR3 size: 11 residues. Trimming removed 0 bases at V and 10 bases at J, with 6 bases between. The CDR3 is CASSQDWHQYF. DNA for the CDR3: TGTGCCAGCAGCCAAGACTGGCACCAGTACTTC.

J is TRBJ1-6 and V is TRBV6-1; D remains ambiguous. The CDR3 has 12 amino acids. V shed 7 bases and J shed 11 bases, with 12 bases lying between them. Germline assignment: CDR1 MNHNS and CDR2 SASEGT. This chain's CDR3 is CASKKGPTPLHF. The CDR3 DNA reads as TGTGCCAGCAAAAAAGGACCTACACCCCTCCACTTT.

This clonotype has a handful of counts. This chain joins TRBV13 and TRBJ2-1; TRBD2 matches at 8 bases. CDR1 and CDR2 from the germline V gene are PRHDT and FYEKMQ (reference sequence). J lost 7 bases, V lost 4 bases, and 6 bases had no gene match. The CDR3 is 14 amino acids. CDR3 bases: TGTGCCAGCAGCTCTGAGCGGGGGCTTAATGAGCAGTTCTTC. Its protein is CASSSERGLNEQFF.